The sequence of this TCR beta chain was determined in a study of cytomegalovirus exposure and HLA in healthy donors. The overall study: An earlier analysis found 117 million unique TCR beta sequences from around 180 million T cells. Points from the study as a whole: Among TCR beta chains of equal frequency, HLA-associated ones were more clonally expanded in a later analysis. With later analysis, a missense DCLRE1C variant became linked to TCR beta V- and J-gene trimming.

Notes on this clone: The antigen remains undetermined.

PCR used 60 Vbeta primers and 13 Jbeta primers. The table came from immunoSEQ multiplex PCR; TCRdb's copy has only in-frame clones and leaves some out. The sample has roughly 190,000 clones; almost 80% are singletons. The CDR3 is 16 amino acids. Germline V gene sequence: CDR1 SGHKS, CDR2 YYEKEE (reference sequence). The V and J ends lost 4 bases and 4 bases respectively, with 15 bases between them. The sequence was collected from a woman between 18 and 29 years old in good health and CMV-seronegative. V gene TRBV5-5 combines with J gene TRBJ1-6; a weak D match, TRBD1 (5 bases). The sample taken for sequencing was PBMCs. The CDR3 loop reads CASSLTIGAYNSPLHF. The CDR3 DNA follows: TGTGCCAGCAGCCTCACTATAGGGGCTTATAATTCACCCCTCCACTTT.